One and the same sample provided the 9 T cell receptor beta chains below, sequenced in a study of identical twins (TCRdb year 2016). The library was obtained by 5' RACE. The data were produced on an Illumina HiSeq 2000. TCRdb cleaned the public reads at Q25 with fastp, built clones with MiXCR and kept in-frame beta chains. Each entry merges the rows of one CDR3 protein and shows their most common DNA and genes. In all, the sample holds 700,000 or so distinct CDR3 sequences, and around 8.6% of those were seen once. 0.75% to 1% of the sample rests with the top ten. This sample also appeared in a second study, on yellow fever vaccine responses in identical twins.

Specimen: PBMCs. The receptors shown here come from a woman aged 18-29 years in good health.

In DNA, the CDR3 is TGTGCCAGCAGGATTGCAGGGGGCCGTAACTATGGCTACACCTTC. Translation gives CASRIAGGRNYGYTF. The chain has TRBV5-6 and TRBJ1-2, with 8 bases lining up with TRBD1. Germline loops: CDR1 SGHDT, CDR2 YYEEEE. The ends lost 5 bases at V and 1 base at J; junction bases unmatched: 7. There are 15 residues in the CDR3.

This clonotype came up a few times. This sequence joins TRBV19 and TRBJ2-1; D might be TRBD1 (6 bases). The germline gives CDR1 LNHDA, CDR2 SQIVND (reference sequence). This CDR3 has 15 amino acids. Trimming pared 7 bases from V and 10 bases from J, leaving 23 bases between. CDR3 nucleotides: TGTGCCAGTACCCCCGGGACATTAAAATTGGGGGAGCAGTTCTTC. Translation gives CASTPGTLKLGEQFF.

The chain has TRBV9 and TRBJ2-1, with 7 bases aligning to TRBD2. The trim removed 6 bases at V and 6 bases at J, leaving 6 bases unmatched. The CDR3 sequence is 13 residues long. From germline, CDR1 is SGDLS and CDR2 YYNGEE. The CDR3 reads CASTGRGSNEQFF. CDR3 DNA: TGTGCCAGCACCGGGCGGGGGTCCAATGAGCAGTTCTTC. Full variable domain (outside the CDR3, taken from reference TRBV9 and TRBJ2-1): DSGVTQTPKHLITATGQRVTLRCSPRSGDLSVYWYQQSLDQGLQFLIQYYNGEERAKGNILERFSAQQFPDLHSELNLSSLELGDSALYFCASTGRGSNEQFFGPGTRLTVL.

This clonotype has a handful of counts. The chain couples TRBV5-6 to TRBJ2-1; 11 bases line up with TRBD2. The CDR3 has 16 residues. Germline CDR1 reads SGHDT; CDR2 reads YYEEEE. V shed 3 bases and J 2 bases; nucleotides not matched to a gene: 4. This chain's CDR3 is CASSSILAGAYNEQFF. In DNA, the CDR3 is TGTGCCAGCAGCTCGATACTAGCGGGAGCCTACAATGAGCAGTTCTTC.

This sequence joins TRBV11-3 and TRBJ2-5; D not resolved. Deletions cut 1 base from V and 3 bases from J, with 12 bases between. This CDR3 is 15 amino acids long. Germline V gene sequence: CDR1 SGHNT, CDR2 YENEEA. This chain's CDR3 is CASSLGRAQEETQYF. In nucleotides, the CDR3 is TGTGCCAGCAGCTTAGGCCGCGCCCAGGAAGAGACCCAGTACTTC.

This clonotype was picked up a small number of times. The genes are TRBV6-1 and TRBJ2-2, with 7 bases identical to TRBD2. The CDR3 sequence is 15 residues long. After removal of 8 bases from V and 5 bases from J, the junction contained 11 bases not matched to a gene. Germline CDR1 and CDR2: MNHNS and SASEGT. CDR3 loop: CASSRTGGGTGELFF. CDR3 DNA: TGTGCCAGCTCGCGCACGGGGGGTGGGACCGGGGAGCTGTTTTTT.

The rearrangement links TRBV7-9 to TRBJ2-7; D perhaps matches TRBD2 (5 bases). Germline CDR1 SEHNR, CDR2 FQNEAQ (reference sequence). V shed 5 bases and J shed 0 bases, with 17 bases lying between them. The CDR3 is made up of 16 amino acids. The chain's CDR3 is CASSPTWGEFSYEQYF. In nucleotides, the CDR3 is TGTGCCAGCAGCCCCACTTGGGGAGAATTCTCCTACGAGCAGTACTTC. Complete variable domain (other parts from reference TRBV7-9 and TRBJ2-7): DTGVSQNPRHKITKRGQNVTFRCDPISEHNRLYWYRQTLGQGPEFLTYFQNEAQLEKSRLLSDRFSAERPKGSFSTLEIQRTEQGDSAMYLCASSPTWGEFSYEQYFGPGTRLTVT.

The genes are TRBV5-4 and TRBJ2-1, with 13 bases matching TRBD2. Trimming removed 2 bases from V and 1 base from J; junction bases left unmatched: 9. Germline-derived CDR1 and CDR2 are SGHNT and YYREEE (reference sequence). The CDR3 length is 19 residues. The CDR3, as DNA: TGTGCCAGCAGCTTATCCGGGACTAGCGGGGCACGTTCCTACAATGAGCAGTTCTTC. Its protein is CASSLSGTSGARSYNEQFF.

This clonotype showed up just once. The gene calls are TRBV20-1 and TRBJ2-1; 7 nucleotides agree with TRBD2. The CDR3 is 17 residues long. In germline, CDR1 is DFQATT, CDR2 SNEGSKA (reference sequence). Trimming cost V 2 bases and J 4 bases; bases outside gene matches: 14. Written as DNA, the CDR3 is TGCAGTGCTAGATCGTCTAGCGGTAGCTATAGATACAATGAGCAGTTCTTC. It encodes CSARSSSGSYRYNEQFF.